The clone carrying this TCR beta chain was observed once. The data are from a study of blood T cell repertoires in COVID-19. Study at large: Samples came from the United States, Italy and Spain, spanning acute and convalescent COVID-19. The cDNA or gDNA used as material had been derived from T cells, B-cell-depleted T cells, or PBMCs.

V dropped 4 bases and J dropped 5 bases, with 12 bases sitting between them. CDR1 SGDLS and CDR2 YYNGEE come from the germline V gene. There are 13 residues in the CDR3. As processed by the authors: Counts of nucleated cells, estimated from reference gene primer amplification, were obtained. Libraries were prepared by immunoSEQ multiplex PCR; TCRdb keeps only in-frame clonotypes and omits some of them. V, J and clone size are taken as reported in that table, and D and trimming were inferred from the DNA itself. This sample has just under 30,000 clones; approximately 80% occur once, and the top ten carry roughly half.

The chain employs TRBV9 and TRBJ2-5; unclear D gene. The source of this sequence is a woman in her 70s with acute or convalescent COVID-19. Input material: peripheral blood. The CDR3 DNA reads as TGTGCCAGCAGCCCAGCATTGCGGGAGACCCAGTACTTC. Its translation: CASSPALRETQYF.